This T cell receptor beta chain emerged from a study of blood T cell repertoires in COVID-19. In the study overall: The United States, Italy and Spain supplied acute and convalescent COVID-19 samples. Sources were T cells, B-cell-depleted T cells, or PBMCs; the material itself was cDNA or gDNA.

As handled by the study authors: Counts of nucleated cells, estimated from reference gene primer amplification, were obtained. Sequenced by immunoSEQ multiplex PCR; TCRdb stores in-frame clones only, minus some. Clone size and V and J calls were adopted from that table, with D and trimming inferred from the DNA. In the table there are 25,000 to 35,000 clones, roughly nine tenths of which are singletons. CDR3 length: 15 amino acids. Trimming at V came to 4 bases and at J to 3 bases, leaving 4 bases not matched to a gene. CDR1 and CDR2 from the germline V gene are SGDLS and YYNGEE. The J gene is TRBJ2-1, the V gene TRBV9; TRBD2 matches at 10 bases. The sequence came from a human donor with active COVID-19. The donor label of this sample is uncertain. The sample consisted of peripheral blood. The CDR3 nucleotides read TGTGCCAGCAGCTCCCTAGCGGGGGACTACAATGAGCAGTTCTTC. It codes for CASSSLAGDYNEQFF.